Below, one T cell receptor (beta chain) is given with its context. The sample comes from a study of T cell changes during pregnancy in multiple sclerosis. Sequenced by immunoSEQ multiplex PCR; TCRdb stores in-frame clones only, minus some. This table has about 53,000 clones, around nine tenths appearing once. V was clipped by 1 base and J by 2 bases, with 12 bases between them. The germline V gene has CDR1 PRHDT and CDR2 FYEKMQ (reference sequence). The CDR3 extends over 17 amino acids. The TCR was taken from a female donor with multiple sclerosis, enrolled in a pregnancy study. This chain joins TRBV13 and TRBJ2-6, with D possibly TRBD1 on 5 matching bases. The sequences come from CD4+ T cells from peripheral blood mononuclear cells, collected in the third trimester of pregnancy. The CDR3 loop reads CASSLVRGGTGANVLTF. In DNA, the CDR3 is TGTGCCAGCAGCTTAGTTAGGGGTGGGACTGGGGCCAACGTCCTGACTTTC.